What follows describes a single T cell receptor beta chain. The data stem from a study of blood T cell repertoires in COVID-19. Study at large: The cDNA or gDNA used as material had been derived from T cells, B-cell-depleted T cells, or PBMCs.

Germline values: CDR1 MDHEN, CDR2 SYDVKM. V lost 8 bases and J 3 bases, leaving 11 bases between the germline ends. The CDR3 loop spans 12 amino acids. Per the original methods: Estimated nucleated cell counts came from reference gene primer amplification. Data came from immunoSEQ multiplex PCR; TCRdb stores just in-frame clones and leaves some out. That table is the source of V, J and clone size, and D and trimming were worked out from the DNA. The repertoire has about 190,000 clones, approximately 91% of them found once; the top ten carry around 1.1%. The sequencing sample was made of peripheral blood. V and J are TRBV28 and TRBJ2-7, with D tentatively TRBD1 (5 bases). The TCR was taken from a man aged 25 to 45 with acute or convalescent COVID-19. In DNA, the CDR3 is TGTGCCAGCGGGGCAGGGATCTACGAGCAGTACTTC. Encoded protein: CASGAGIYEQYF.